The rows below give T cell receptor beta chains drawn from one sample of a study of response to subunit inactivated influenza vaccine. TCRdb re-analysed the RT-PCR reads in MiXCR, keeping a single row per CDR3 protein. Seen here are just under 550,000 distinct CDR3 sequences, less than 25% observed once, and the top ten hold approximately 3%. Separately, the same data were catalogued under a study of T cells expressing NK-cell markers.

Sequences were derived from CD4+ T cells sorted from PBMCs, sampled roughly 12 days after vaccination. Receptors originate from a man aged 45-60 years who received an inactivated influenza vaccine. Both conserved end residues are part of each CDR3. D genes are given only for firm matches. Size tells how often a clone was seen (once, few, many) or the class of an expanded clone, and some rows leave it out.

length: 14
D: TRBD2
V: TRBV5-6
size: few
J: TRBJ2-5
DNA: TGTGCCAGCAGCTTGTACGGGGGGAGTGAGACCCAGTACTTC
CDR3: CASSLYGGSETQYF

length: 13
D: -
V: TRBV7-8
size: few
J: TRBJ1-1
DNA: TGTGCCAGCAGCTTAGCTTTCGGCTGGGGAGCTTTCTTT
CDR3: CASSLAFGWGAFF

length: 14
D: TRBD1
V: TRBV6-1
size: -
J: TRBJ2-7
DNA: TGTGCCAGCAGTACAGGGGCCAGATCCTACGAGCAGTACTTC
CDR3: CASSTGARSYEQYF

length: 14
D: TRBD1
V: TRBV5-1
size: -
J: TRBJ2-7
DNA: TGCGCCAGCAGCTTTGACAGGGAGACCTACGAGCAGTACTTC
CDR3: CASSFDRETYEQYF

length: 16
D: TRBD2
V: TRBV4-1
size: -
J: TRBJ2-3
DNA: TGCGCCAGCAGCCCGATAGCGGGGACCCCAACAGATACGCAGTATTTT
CDR3: CASSPIAGTPTDTQYF

length: 13
D: -
V: TRBV7-3
size: -
J: TRBJ1-6
DNA: TGTGCCAGCAGCTCCCTCCCTAATTCACCCCTCCACTTT
CDR3: CASSSLPNSPLHF

length: 14
D: TRBD1
V: TRBV20-1
size: -
J: TRBJ2-2
DNA: TGCAGTGCTGGGACAGTCATCCCCACCGGGGAGCTGTTTTTT
CDR3: CSAGTVIPTGELFF

length: 15
D: TRBD2
V: TRBV10-3
size: few
J: TRBJ2-5
DNA: TGTGCCATCAGTACCTTAGCGGGGGGGCAAGAGACCCAGTACTTC
CDR3: CAISTLAGGQETQYF

length: 23
D: TRBD2
V: TRBV4-3
size: -
J: TRBJ2-3
DNA: TGCGCCAGCAGCCAAACCAATTTACCGGGACTAGCGACTCTTAGTGTTAGCACAGATACGCAGTATTTT
CDR3: CASSQTNLPGLATLSVSTDTQYF

length: 14
D: -
V: TRBV2
size: -
J: TRBJ1-4
DNA: TGTGCCAGCAACGACCTTGCAACTAATGAAAAACTGTTTTTT
CDR3: CASNDLATNEKLFF

length: 15
D: TRBD1
V: TRBV6-1
size: -
J: TRBJ2-5
DNA: TGTGCCAGCAGTGGGACAGGGGGATCGGGGGAGACCCAGTACTTT
CDR3: CASSGTGGSGETQYF

length: 15
D: -
V: TRBV11-2
size: -
J: TRBJ2-1
DNA: TGTGCCAGCAGCTTACGGACTGCCTCCTACAATGAGCAGTTCTTC
CDR3: CASSLRTASYNEQFF

length: 14
D: -
V: TRBV18
size: -
J: TRBJ2-7
DNA: TGTGCCAGCTCACCAGCTTCGAGCTCCTACGAGCAGTACTTC
CDR3: CASSPASSSYEQYF

length: 16
D: -
V: TRBV7-8
size: many
J: TRBJ2-3
DNA: TGTGCCAGCAGCCCGACTGGCGGGGTTTACACAGATACGCAGTATTTT
CDR3: CASSPTGGVYTDTQYF

length: 13
D: -
V: TRBV6-5
size: -
J: TRBJ2-5
DNA: TGTGCCAGCAGTTACTCGTTTCAAGAGACCCAGTACTTC
CDR3: CASSYSFQETQYF

length: 12
D: -
V: TRBV12-3/TRBV12-4
size: -
J: TRBJ2-3
DNA: TGTGCCAGCAGAGCCAATGCAGATACGCAGTATTTT
CDR3: CASRANADTQYF

length: 16
D: -
V: TRBV20-1
size: few
J: TRBJ2-5
DNA: TGCAGTGCTAGAGATAGGCGGCGGGCCTTCCAAGAGACCCAGTACTTC
CDR3: CSARDRRRAFQETQYF

length: 12
D: TRBD1
V: TRBV12-3/TRBV12-4
size: few
J: TRBJ2-2
DNA: TGTGCCAGCTTACAGGGGGCCGGGGAGCTGTTTTTT
CDR3: CASLQGAGELFF

length: 14
D: -
V: TRBV7-2
size: -
J: TRBJ2-1
DNA: TGTGCCAGCAGCTTAGGGATAACTCGTAATGAGCAGTTCTTC
CDR3: CASSLGITRNEQFF

length: 12
D: TRBD1
V: TRBV2
size: many
J: TRBJ2-2
DNA: TGTGCCAGCAGCAGACAGGGAGCGGAGCTGTTTTTT
CDR3: CASSRQGAELFF

length: 15
D: -
V: TRBV6-1
size: -
J: TRBJ1-1
DNA: TGTGCCAGCAGCAGGACGAGAGGGGGGCACACTGAAGCTTTCTTT
CDR3: CASSRTRGGHTEAFF

length: 14
D: -
V: TRBV7-9
size: few
J: TRBJ2-1
DNA: TGTGCCAGCAGCTCCAGGGGGGCCTACAATGAGCAGTTCTTC
CDR3: CASSSRGAYNEQFF

length: 13
D: -
V: TRBV12-3/TRBV12-4
size: -
J: TRBJ1-6
DNA: TGTGCCAGCAGTGACTTGCAGGTATCACCCCTCCACTTT
CDR3: CASSDLQVSPLHF

length: 12
D: -
V: TRBV6-2/TRBV6-3
size: -
J: TRBJ1-2
DNA: TGTGCCAGCACTACCGCATCCCGTGGCTACACCTTC
CDR3: CASTTASRGYTF

length: 16
D: TRBD1
V: TRBV10-3
size: -
J: TRBJ1-2
DNA: TGTGCCATCAATCCTGGATCTGGACAGGGAGGCTATGGCTACACCTTC
CDR3: CAINPGSGQGGYGYTF

length: 15
D: -
V: TRBV7-2
size: many
J: TRBJ1-4
DNA: TGTGCCAGCAGCCGGCAGGGGACAACTAATGAAAAACTGTTTTTT
CDR3: CASSRQGTTNEKLFF

length: 14
D: -
V: TRBV6-2/TRBV6-3
size: -
J: TRBJ1-5
DNA: TGTGCCAGCAGCCGACAGCTTAGCAATCAGCCCCAGCATTTT
CDR3: CASSRQLSNQPQHF

length: 15
D: -
V: TRBV4-2
size: -
J: TRBJ2-7
DNA: TGTGCCAGCAGCCAAGATTGGAATGGACGTTACGAGCAGTACTTC
CDR3: CASSQDWNGRYEQYF

length: 17
D: TRBD2
V: TRBV5-4
size: -
J: TRBJ2-3
DNA: TGTGCCAGCAGCCAGGGACTAGCGGGCTTCAGCACAGATACGCAGTATTTT
CDR3: CASSQGLAGFSTDTQYF